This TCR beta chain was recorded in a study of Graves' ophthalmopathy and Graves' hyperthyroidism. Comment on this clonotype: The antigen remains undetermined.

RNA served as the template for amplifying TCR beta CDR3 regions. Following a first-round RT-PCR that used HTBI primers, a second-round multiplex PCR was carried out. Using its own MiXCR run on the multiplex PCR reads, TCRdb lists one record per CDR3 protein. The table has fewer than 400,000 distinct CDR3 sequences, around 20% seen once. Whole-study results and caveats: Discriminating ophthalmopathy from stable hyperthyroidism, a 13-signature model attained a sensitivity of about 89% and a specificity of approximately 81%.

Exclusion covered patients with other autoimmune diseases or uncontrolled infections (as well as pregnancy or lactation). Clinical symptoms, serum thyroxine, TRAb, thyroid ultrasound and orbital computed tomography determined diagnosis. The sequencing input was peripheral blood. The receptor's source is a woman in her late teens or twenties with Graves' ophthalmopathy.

The CDR3 nucleotides read TGTGCCAGCAGTTTTGATCGTCGCAGTAAGAGCTACACCTTC. Residues: CASSFDRRSKSYTF. The V call is TRBV12-3 or TRBV12-4, the J call TRBJ1-2; D remains ambiguous. This CDR3 region has 14 residues. V was shortened by 3 bases and J by 9 bases, with 17 bases between the two germline ends.